This record covers a single TCR beta chain. Its target is not known. V dropped 8 bases and J dropped 10 bases, with 24 bases sitting between them. Germline V lookup: CDR1 SQVTM, CDR2 ANQGSEA. The CDR3 contains 14 residues. Clones were read by immunoSEQ multiplex PCR, and TCRdb kept only the in-frame ones, dropping some. The table lists about 21,000 clones, around 70% of them singletons. All patients experienced relapse after autologous stem cell transplantation, and brentuximab vedotin exposure was variable. This entry comes from a study of PD-1 blockade in classical Hodgkin lymphoma. Regarding the study as a whole: What drove the repertoire differences, possibly disease activity or prior therapy, has not been defined.

Here the sequenced sample was peripheral blood mononuclear cells (PBMCs), taken before the second cycle of nivolumab. This sequence was found in a human donor with classical Hodgkin lymphoma. The V gene is TRBV29-1, the J gene TRBJ2-1; either TRBD1 or TRBD2 may supply D (5 bases each). Here the CDR3 DNA reads TGCAGCATTAAGTCGGGACGGGATCGATGGGAGCAGTTCTTC. Translated: CSIKSGRDRWEQFF.